Below, one T cell receptor (beta chain) is given with its context. The data were obtained in a study of T-cell reconstitution after alpha-beta-depleted transplantation in children. The V gene's germline CDR1 is MNHEY and CDR2 SVGEGT. V shed 4 bases and J 2 bases; nucleotides not matched to a gene: 13. The CDR3 covers 19 residues. Construction of the TCRbeta library involved unique molecular identifiers. MiXCR, applied by TCRdb to the PCR reads, yields one record per CDR3 protein. Here the sample spans hundreds of thousands of distinct CDR3 sequences, about 10% being singletons. The chain carries TRBV6-2 or TRBV6-3 and TRBJ2-2, with 10 bases aligning to TRBD2. This TCR was sampled from a human donor who donated a stem cell graft to a child with acute myeloid leukemia. The source was PBMCs from the stem cell graft donor, collected from the stem cell graft. CDR3 nucleotide sequence: TGTGCCAGCAGTTCCTCGGCGATAGCGGGAGGTTATAACACCGGGGAGCTGTTTTTT. This gives the protein CASSSSAIAGGYNTGELFF.